This T cell receptor beta chain originates from a study of CD8+CD57+ T cells in acquired aplastic anemia. The table lists this clonotype with many counts. The length of the CDR3 is 11 residues. Germline V gives CDR1 MNHNS, CDR2 SASEGT. V was trimmed by 7 bases and J by 3 bases, leaving 7 bases between them. By flow cytometry, patients selected for sequencing had shown an expansion of CD8+CD57+ cells. Blood was sampled before the patients had received any therapy. Genomic DNA provided the template from which TCR beta VDJ and CDR3 profiles were obtained. TCRdb independently ran MiXCR on the reads; one entry per CDR3 protein. The profile shows around 180,000 distinct CDR3 sequences, less than 60% of them singletons.

The receptor comes from a human donor with aplastic anemia. Sequenced input: sorted CD4+, CD8+, or CD8+CD57+ T cells (not recorded which) from PBMCs. This chain joins TRBV6-1 and TRBJ2-7, with D uncertain. The CDR3 sequence: CASTRLYEQYF. In DNA form, the CDR3 reads TGTGCCAGCACCCGCCTCTACGAGCAGTACTTC.